The next 4 T cell receptor beta chains were all read from a single sample in a study of cytomegalovirus exposure and HLA in healthy donors. The PCR employed 60 Vbeta primers together with 13 Jbeta primers. Measured with immunoSEQ multiplex PCR; TCRdb has only the in-frame clones, and not every one. The table lists 210,000 or so clones, roughly 80% of them singletons. The sample taken for sequencing was PBMCs. Source of these receptors: a girl aged 2-10 years in good health and CMV-seronegative.

The chain couples TRBV13 to TRBJ2-1; 9 bases are a match to TRBD1. Per germline, CDR1 PRHDT and CDR2 FYEKMQ (reference sequence). V gave up 5 bases and J gave up 7 bases; unmatched junction bases: 9. This CDR3 spans 15 amino acids. The CDR3 here is CASSRNRGQRNEQFF. For the CDR3, the DNA is TGTGCCAGCAGCCGGAACAGGGGGCAGCGAAATGAGCAGTTCTTC.

The chain carries TRBV2 and TRBJ2-2; D not certain. Germline CDR1 is SNHLY and CDR2 is FYNNEI. Trimming took off 7 bases at V and 10 bases at J, with 19 bases between the two ends. The CDR3 has 14 amino acids. In DNA form, the CDR3 reads TGTGCCAGCAAGAAGCGAACCGTCAACGAGGAGCTGTTTTTT. It codes for CASKKRTVNEELFF.

The chain is built from TRBV5-4 and TRBJ2-7; tentative D call: TRBD2 (6 bases). In germline, CDR1 is SGHNT, CDR2 YYREEE (reference sequence). This CDR3 has 14 residues. V was cut by 5 bases and J by 8 bases, with 20 bases left in between. CDR3 nucleotide sequence: TGTGCCAGCAGAACCGGGACTGGGGACGGGCAGCAGTACTTC. It encodes CASRTGTGDGQQYF.

The chain joins TRBV4-1 to TRBJ2-2, with D maybe TRBD2 (6 bases). Deletions cut 8 bases from V and 5 bases from J, with 9 bases between. This CDR3 is built from 12 residues. CDR1 is MGHRA, CDR2 YSYEKL, per germline. For the CDR3, the DNA is TGCGCCAGCGGACGGGGGACCGGGGAGCTGTTTTTT. Protein product: CASGRGTGELFF.